This record covers a single T cell receptor beta chain. Its antigen is as yet unknown. The record originates from a study of cytomegalovirus exposure and HLA in healthy donors. Study findings and constraints: Sequencing likely produced, as an artifact, a cluster of highly shared sequence variants. The study put some 150 TCR beta chains on its list as cytomegalovirus-associated.

Both 60 Vbeta primers and 13 Jbeta primers went into the PCR. The method was immunoSEQ multiplex PCR; TCRdb's version includes in-frame clones alone and lacks a portion of them. The sample records under 100,000 clones, approximately 80% being singletons. The TCR sequence derives from a man aged 50 to 60 in good health and CMV-seronegative. Sequenced sample: PBMCs.

In DNA form, the CDR3 reads TGTGCCAGCAGTCCAAACGGACAGGGGGCCATAGCTTTCTTT. As protein: CASSPNGQGAIAFF. The J gene is TRBJ1-1, the V gene TRBV7-8; the match to TRBD1 covers 11 bases. Germline V gene sequence: CDR1 SGHVS, CDR2 FQNEAQ. The CDR3 is 14 amino acids. V shed 6 bases, J shed 10 bases, and the junction held 10 bases outside the gene matches.